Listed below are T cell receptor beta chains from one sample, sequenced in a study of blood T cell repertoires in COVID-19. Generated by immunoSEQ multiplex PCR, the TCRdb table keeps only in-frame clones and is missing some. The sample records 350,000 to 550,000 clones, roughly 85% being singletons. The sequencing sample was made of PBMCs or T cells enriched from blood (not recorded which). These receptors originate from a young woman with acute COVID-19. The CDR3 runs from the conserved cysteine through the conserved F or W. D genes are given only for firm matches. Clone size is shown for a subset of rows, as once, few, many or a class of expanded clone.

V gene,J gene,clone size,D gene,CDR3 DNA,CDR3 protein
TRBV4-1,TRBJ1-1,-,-,TGCGCCAGCAGCCAACCCTTTGGGAGCGCTGAAGCTTTCTTT,CASSQPFGSAEAFF
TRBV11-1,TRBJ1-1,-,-,TGTGCCAGCAGCCGTACGGGGGGGGAAACTGAAGCTTTCTTT,CASSRTGGETEAFF
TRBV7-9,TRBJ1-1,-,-,TGTGCCAGCAGTCGGGACTTCGCTGAAGCTTTCTTT,CASSRDFAEAFF
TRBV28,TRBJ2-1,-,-,TGTGCCAGCAGTACGGGGGATGAGCAGTTCTTC,CASSTGDEQFF
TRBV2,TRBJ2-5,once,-,TGTGCCAGCAGTTCCCCGCCAGTCCAAGAGACCCAGTACTTC,CASSSPPVQETQYF
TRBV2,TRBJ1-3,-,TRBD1,TGTGCCAGCAGTCGCCAGGGGGCCTCAGGAAACACCATATATTTT,CASSRQGASGNTIYF
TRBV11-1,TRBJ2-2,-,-,TGTGCCAGCAGTCCAGGGCCGGGCACCGGGGAGCTGTTTTTT,CASSPGPGTGELFF
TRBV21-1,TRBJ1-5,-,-,TGTGCCAGCAGCAACCACCAAAACAATACAGGTAACGGTCATAGCAATCAGCCCCAGCATTTT,CASSNHQNNTGNGHSNQPQHF
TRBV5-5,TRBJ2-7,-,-,TGTGCCAGCAGCTTGGTCTGGGGCGGTACCTACGAGCAGTACTTC,CASSLVWGGTYEQYF
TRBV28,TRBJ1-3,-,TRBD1,TGTGCCAGCAGTTTGAAGACAGGGGCGAGGGTTGGAAACACCATATATTTT,CASSLKTGARVGNTIYF
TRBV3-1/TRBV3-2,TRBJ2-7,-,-,TGTGCCAGCAGCCGCACCCTAACAGGGTCGTACGAGCAGTACTTC,CASSRTLTGSYEQYF
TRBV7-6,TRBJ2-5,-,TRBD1,TGTGCCAGCAGCGTGGGACAGCTGCAAGAGACCCAGTACTTC,CASSVGQLQETQYF
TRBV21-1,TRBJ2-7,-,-,TGTGCCAGATCCTTCCCCTGGCTAGCTGATCGCTACGAGCAGTACTTC,CARSFPWLADRYEQYF
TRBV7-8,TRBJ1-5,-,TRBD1,TGTGCCAGCAGCTTAAGGGACAGGAAATATAGCAATCAGCCCCAGCATTTT,CASSLRDRKYSNQPQHF
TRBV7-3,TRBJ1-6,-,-,TGTGCCAGCAGCTTAACCGCGGATTTTAGTTCACCCCTCCACTTT,CASSLTADFSSPLHF
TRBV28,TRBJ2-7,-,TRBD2,TGTGCCAGCTCTTTGCGGGGGGTCTCCTACGAGCAGTACTTC,CASSLRGVSYEQYF